This T cell receptor (beta chain) was identified during a study of cytomegalovirus exposure and HLA in healthy donors. PCR involved 60 Vbeta and 13 Jbeta primers. Data came from immunoSEQ multiplex PCR; TCRdb stores just in-frame clones and leaves some out. Of 150,000 or so clones detected, 65% to 90% appear once; the ten largest clones hold approximately 6.3%. This CDR3 region has 14 residues. The V end was cut by 0 bases, the J end by 5 bases, with 9 bases between. Germline V lookup: CDR1 SGHRS, CDR2 YFSETQ. In this sample, this clone turned up a few times. The target antigen is unknown. Study-wide results and caveats: The classifier, whose performance was assessed in both the original and validation cohorts, reportedly diagnosed cytomegalovirus status with high specificity and sensitivity. Follow-up analysis found HLA locus-dependent TCR association rates, highest for DRB1 and lowest for HLA-C. A later analysis associated 16,951 TCR beta sequences with HLA alleles at a 0.05 false discovery rate. The study labeled fewer than 200 TCR beta chains cytomegalovirus-associated.

This chain joins TRBV5-1 and TRBJ2-1, with D possibly TRBD1 on 6 matching bases. Specimen: PBMCs. The clonotype comes from a woman aged 45-65 years in good health and CMV-seropositive. CDR3 bases: TGCGCCAGCAGCTTGGGAACAGGGCACAATGAGCAGTTCTTC. Translating gives CASSLGTGHNEQFF.